The 26 T cell receptor beta chains in this list originate from one sample, sequenced in a study of cytomegalovirus exposure and HLA in healthy donors. PCR involved 60 Vbeta and 13 Jbeta primers. Assay: immunoSEQ multiplex PCR; the TCRdb copy retains only in-frame clones and omits some. The sample carries about 120,000 clones, 70% to 85% recorded once. Sequences were obtained from PBMCs. These receptors were collected from a woman aged 40 to 50 in good health and CMV-seropositive.

The chain employs TRBV7-9 and TRBJ1-2; D is unresolved. Germline-derived CDR1 and CDR2 are SEHNR and FQNEAQ (reference sequence). The CDR3 runs 15 residues. Trimming stripped 1 base from V and 0 bases from J, with 9 bases between. The CDR3 here is CASSLVGRPNYGYTF. CDR3 DNA: TGTGCCAGCAGCTTAGTGGGGAGACCTAACTATGGCTACACCTTC.

CDR3: CAWNSGVSNEQFF. CDR3 nucleotides: TGTGCCTGGAATAGCGGGGTTTCCAATGAGCAGTTCTTC. The rearrangement joins TRBV30 to TRBJ2-1; 8 bases line up with TRBD2. The CDR3 totals 13 residues. Trimming at V came to 4 bases and at J to 6 bases, leaving 5 bases not matched to a gene. CDR1 is GTSNPN and CDR2 is SVGIG in the germline V gene (reference sequence). Using reference TRBV30 and TRBJ2-1 for the parts outside the CDR3, the full variable domain is SQTIHQWPATLVQPVGSPLSLECTVEGTSNPNLYWYRQAAGRGLQLLFYSVGIGQISSEVPQNLSASRPQDRQFILSSKKLLLSDSGFYLCAWNSGVSNEQFFGPGTRLTVL.

The chain joins TRBV7-9 to TRBJ1-2, with TRBD1 matching 7 bases. CDR3 length: 11 amino acids. Germline CDR1 and CDR2: SEHNR and FQNEAQ (reference sequence). The trim removed 2 bases at V and 13 bases at J, leaving 4 bases unmatched. The CDR3 nucleotides are TGTGCCAGCAGCTTAAAAGGGGGCCTCACCTTC. Its translation is CASSLKGGLTF.

This clone has a single count. The chain joins TRBV11-2 to TRBJ2-5; D gene ambiguous. V lost 1 base and J lost 3, with 6 bases in between. This CDR3 spans 13 amino acids. Germline values: CDR1 SGHAT, CDR2 FQNNGV. CDR3 region: CASSLGRKETQYF. CDR3 in DNA: TGTGCCAGCAGCTTAGGTCGTAAAGAGACCCAGTACTTC.

This clone appeared a single time. The chain has TRBV7-2 and TRBJ2-4; 7 bases fit TRBD2. The CDR3 contains 16 residues. J lost 0 bases, V lost 5 bases, and 7 bases had no gene match. In germline, CDR1 is SGHTA, CDR2 FQGNSA. The CDR3 loop is CASSPGGVPAKNIQYF. The CDR3 coding sequence is TGTGCCAGCAGCCCTGGGGGGGTACCAGCCAAAAACATTCAGTACTTC.

The V and J genes are TRBV2 and TRBJ1-3; D remains unclear. Germline-derived CDR1 and CDR2 are SNHLY and FYNNEI. The CDR3 covers 13 residues. Trimming removed 5 bases from V and 5 bases from J, with 10 bases in between. The DNA for the CDR3 is TGTGCCAGCAGTAAGGAGGTTCGAAACACCATATATTTT. Translated, it gives CASSKEVRNTIYF. Using reference TRBV2 and TRBJ1-3 for the parts outside the CDR3, the full variable domain is EPEVTQTPSHQVTQMGQEVILRCVPISNHLYFYWYRQILGQKVEFLVSFYNNEISEKSEIFDDQFSVERPDGSNFTLKIRSTKLEDSAMYFCASSKEVRNTIYFGEGSWLTVV.

The chain joins TRBV30 to TRBJ1-5; 7 bases align to TRBD1. After removal of 1 base from V and 5 bases from J, the junction contained 5 bases not matched to a gene. The CDR3 runs to 14 residues. Germline assignment: CDR1 GTSNPN and CDR2 SVGIG (reference sequence). In nucleotides, the CDR3 is TGTGCCTGGAGTGAAGGGGGCGCCTATCAGCCCCAGCATTTT. Encoded protein: CAWSEGGAYQPQHF. The variable domain in full, completed from reference TRBV30 and TRBJ1-5, reads SQTIHQWPATLVQPVGSPLSLECTVEGTSNPNLYWYRQAAGRGLQLLFYSVGIGQISSEVPQNLSASRPQDRQFILSSKKLLLSDSGFYLCAWSEGGAYQPQHFGDGTRLSIL.

The chain is built from TRBV11-3 and TRBJ2-1; 11 nucleotides match TRBD2. CDR1 and CDR2 (germline): SGHNT, YENEEA. The trim removed 4 bases at V and 5 bases at J, leaving 7 bases unmatched. This CDR3 region has 16 residues. The CDR3 bases are TGTGCCAGCAGCTCGACCGGGACTAGCGGAGACAATGAGCAGTTCTTC. Protein: CASSSTGTSGDNEQFF.

The gene calls are TRBV2 and TRBJ1-2; 7 bases are a match to TRBD1. Germline-derived CDR1 and CDR2 are SNHLY and FYNNEI. The CDR3 runs to 15 residues. With 5 bases clipped from V and 6 bases from J, the junction kept 12 bases outside the gene matches. CDR3 bases: TGTGCCAGCAGTCCTCAAGGGACAGTGAAAGATGGCTACACCTTC. Its protein product is CASSPQGTVKDGYTF.

This clone was seen only once. The chain uses TRBV6-5 and TRBJ2-5; TRBD2 aligns across 7 bases. The germline CDR1 and CDR2 sequences are MNHEY and SVGAGI. The V and J ends lost 0 bases and 1 base, in that order; junction bases with no gene match: 5. This CDR3 contains 16 residues. The CDR3 region is CASSYSGRGSQETQYF. The DNA of the CDR3 is TGTGCCAGCAGTTACTCCGGGCGGGGGTCCCAAGAGACCCAGTACTTC.

The chain employs TRBV2 and TRBJ2-7; D uncertain. The V gene's germline CDR1 is SNHLY and CDR2 FYNNEI. The CDR3 totals 13 residues. V lost 3 bases, J lost 4 bases, and 10 bases lay in between. CDR3 sequence reads: CASSDPGPYEQYF. Written as DNA, the CDR3 is TGTGCCAGCAGTGACCCGGGTCCGTACGAGCAGTACTTC.

The V gene is TRBV9, the J gene TRBJ1-4; D remains unclear. The V gene lost 0 bases and the J gene lost 10 bases, with 13 bases spanning the gap. Germline V CDR1 and CDR2: SGDLS, YYNGEE. The CDR3 contains 14 residues. The CDR3 bases are TGTGCCAGCAGCGTAGGTACGGCTGGAGGAAAACTGTTTTTT. This gives the protein CASSVGTAGGKLFF.

This chain joins TRBV11-1 and TRBJ2-2; the D gene is possibly TRBD2 (6 bases). CDR3 length: 15 residues. The ends were cut back, 5 bases at V and 4 bases at J, with 14 bases in the middle. Germline values: CDR1 SGHAT, CDR2 FQDESV (reference sequence). CDR3 residues: CASSRQETSTGELFF. The CDR3 nucleotides read TGTGCCAGCAGCCGGCAGGAGACTAGCACCGGGGAGCTGTTTTTT.

This chain links TRBV6-5 with TRBJ1-4; D is ambiguous. Germline V CDR1 and CDR2: MNHEY, SVGAGI. With 6 bases removed from V and 5 bases from J, the gap between germline ends came to 7 bases. CDR3 length equals 12 residues. The CDR3 DNA reads TGTGCCAGCAGAAACAGAAATGAAAAACTGTTTTTT. This translates into CASRNRNEKLFF.

This sequence joins TRBV5-1 and TRBJ1-2, with D possibly TRBD1 on 5 matching bases. Germline values: CDR1 SGHRS, CDR2 YFSETQ. The CDR3 runs 13 residues. V dropped 2 bases and J dropped 8 bases, with 13 bases sitting between them. The CDR3 DNA is TGCGCCAGCAGCTTTGGACACGATGGGGGCTACACCTTC. This translates into CASSFGHDGGYTF.

V usage is TRBV4-1 and J usage is TRBJ1-1, with 8 bases identical to TRBD1. After removal of 4 bases from V and 1 base from J, the junction contained 8 bases not matched to a gene. Germline CDR1 and CDR2: MGHRA and YSYEKL. The CDR3 contains 16 residues. The CDR3 region is CASSRPDGTGNTEAFF. The CDR3 DNA sequence: TGCGCCAGCAGCCGCCCAGACGGGACAGGGAACACTGAAGCTTTCTTT.

The chain carries TRBV7-9 and TRBJ2-7, with D perhaps TRBD2 (6 bases). The germline CDR1 and CDR2 sequences are SEHNR and FQNEAQ (reference sequence). V lost 5 bases and J lost 5, with 10 bases in between. The CDR3 covers 12 residues. The CDR3: CASSPPGDEQYF. The CDR3 region has the DNA TGTGCCAGCAGCCCCCCGGGGGACGAGCAGTACTTC. The full variable domain, rest sourced from reference TRBV7-9 and TRBJ2-7, is DTGVSQNPRHKITKRGQNVTFRCDPISEHNRLYWYRQTLGQGPEFLTYFQNEAQLEKSRLLSDRFSAERPKGSFSTLEIQRTEQGDSAMYLCASSPPGDEQYFGPGTRLTVT.

The gene calls are TRBV6-1 and TRBJ2-7, with D possibly TRBD2 on 5 matching bases. Per the germline V gene, CDR1 is MNHNS and CDR2 is SASEGT. The CDR3 runs 12 residues. Trimming took off 6 bases at V and 2 bases at J, with 8 bases between the two ends. The CDR3 loop reads CASRRVAYEQYF. The CDR3 nucleotides read TGTGCCAGCAGGCGGGTTGCCTACGAGCAGTACTTC.

The chain carries TRBV4-3 and TRBJ2-5; 7 bases are a match to TRBD2. The CDR3 is made up of 19 amino acids. The V and J ends lost 0 bases and 5 bases, in that order; junction bases with no gene match: 18. Per germline, CDR1 LGHNA and CDR2 YSLEER. In DNA form, the CDR3 reads TGCGCCAGCAGCCAAGATAGGCCCCTTTCGAGCGGGGTGGGGGAGACCCAGTACTTC. Its translation is CASSQDRPLSSGVGETQYF.

The chain uses TRBV27 and TRBJ1-5, with a weak D call TRBD1 (6 bases). V was clipped by 4 bases and J by 2 bases, with 9 bases between them. Per the germline V gene, CDR1 is MNHEY and CDR2 is SMNVEV (reference sequence). CDR3 length: 14 residues. CDR3 in amino acids: CASSSYRGNQPQHF. The CDR3 nucleotides are TGTGCCAGCAGTTCTTACAGGGGCAATCAGCCCCAGCATTTT.

In the case of this clone: A read error may produce the germline difference seen at one junction end. The chain joins TRBV7-3 to TRBJ1-1; the D gene is possibly TRBD1 (6 bases). The CDR3 runs 13 residues. Looked up from germline, CDR1 is SGHTA and CDR2 is FQGTGA. DNA for the CDR3: TGTGCCAGCAGCCCCACTAGGGACACTGGAGCTTTCTTT. Amino acids: CASSPTRDTGAFF.

This chain links TRBV27 with TRBJ1-2; maybe TRBD1 (5 bases). Per germline, CDR1 MNHEY and CDR2 SMNVEV (reference sequence). The length of the CDR3 is 13 residues. The V gene lost 7 bases and the J gene lost 3 bases, with 12 bases spanning the gap. The CDR3 DNA reads TGTGCCAGCAAACAGGCGGAATACTATGGCTACACCTTC. Its protein product is CASKQAEYYGYTF.

V is TRBV7-9 and J is TRBJ1-4; maybe TRBD1 (6 bases). The V gene lost 4 bases and the J gene lost 8 bases, with 17 bases spanning the gap. In germline, CDR1 is SEHNR, CDR2 FQNEAQ (reference sequence). CDR3 length: 15 amino acids. The CDR3 reads CASSSQTGLREKLFF. CDR3 DNA sequence: TGTGCCAGCAGCTCCCAGACAGGCTTGCGGGAAAAACTGTTTTTT.

The table lists this clone with a few counts. This rearrangement joins TRBV7-3 to TRBJ2-6; 7 positions match TRBD2. Trimming at V came to 1 base and at J to 4 bases, leaving 4 bases not matched to a gene. The CDR3 runs to 16 residues. Looked up from germline, CDR1 is SGHTA and CDR2 is FQGTGA. DNA of the CDR3: TGTGCCAGCAGCTTAATGGGAGGGACGGGGGCCAACGTCCTGACTTTC. Encoded protein: CASSLMGGTGANVLTF.

This clone occurred a few times. The rearrangement links TRBV9 to TRBJ2-1; 8 bases are a match to TRBD2. This CDR3 is built from 16 residues. The V and J ends lost 1 base and 4 bases, in that order; junction bases with no gene match: 7. Looked up from germline, CDR1 is SGDLS and CDR2 is YYNGEE. CDR3 DNA sequence: TGTGCCAGCAGCGTATACGGACTAGCCGATTACAATGAGCAGTTCTTC. Its translation: CASSVYGLADYNEQFF.

This rearrangement joins TRBV5-4 to TRBJ1-1; D is ambiguous. Trimming took off 8 bases at V and 5 bases at J, with 16 bases between the two ends. Per germline, CDR1 SGHNT and CDR2 YYREEE (reference sequence). The CDR3 covers 13 residues. The CDR3 bases are TGTGCCAGTCATTGGCGGGGAGCAACTGAAGCTTTCTTT. Protein: CASHWRGATEAFF.